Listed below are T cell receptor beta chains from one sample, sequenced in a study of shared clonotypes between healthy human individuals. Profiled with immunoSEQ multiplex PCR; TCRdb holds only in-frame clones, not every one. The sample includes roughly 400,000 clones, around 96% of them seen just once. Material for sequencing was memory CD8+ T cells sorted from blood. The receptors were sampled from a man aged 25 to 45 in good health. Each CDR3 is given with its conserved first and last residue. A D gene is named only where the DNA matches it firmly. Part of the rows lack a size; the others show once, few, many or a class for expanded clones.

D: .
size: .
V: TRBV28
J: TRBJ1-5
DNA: TGTGCCAGCAGGGGTTTTAGGAGCGGAAGCAATCAGCCCCAGCATTTT
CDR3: CASRGFRSGSNQPQHF

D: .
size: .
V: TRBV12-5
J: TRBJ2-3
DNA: TGTGCTAGTGCCCTGGACCTCCGGGATACGCAGTATTTT
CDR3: CASALDLRDTQYF

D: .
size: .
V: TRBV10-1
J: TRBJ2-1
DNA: TGCGCCAGCAGGAGACTAGAGGCTTTTTACTCCTACAATGAGCAGTTCTTC
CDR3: CASRRLEAFYSYNEQFF

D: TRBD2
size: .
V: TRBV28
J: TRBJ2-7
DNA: TGTGCCAGCAGTCTAGCGGGAGCCTACGAGCAGTACTTC
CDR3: CASSLAGAYEQYF

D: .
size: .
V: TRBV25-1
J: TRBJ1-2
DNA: TGTGCCAGCAGTGAGAGCCAGTATGGCTACACCTTC
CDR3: CASSESQYGYTF

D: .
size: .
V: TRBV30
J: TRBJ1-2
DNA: TGTGCCTGGAGTGTAGGCAACAACTATGGCTACACCTTC
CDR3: CAWSVGNNYGYTF

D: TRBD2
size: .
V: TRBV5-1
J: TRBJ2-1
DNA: TGCGCCAGCAGCCCTTTCGGGACTAGCGGGTACACCTCCTACAATGAGCAGTTCTTC
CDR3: CASSPFGTSGYTSYNEQFF

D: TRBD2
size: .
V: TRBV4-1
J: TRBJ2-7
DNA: TGCGCCAGCAGCCCAAGCCTAGCGGGAGGCTACGAGCAGTACTTC
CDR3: CASSPSLAGGYEQYF

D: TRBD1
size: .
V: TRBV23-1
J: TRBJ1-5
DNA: TGCGCCAGCAGTCACGGGGACAGGGCTAATCACCAGCCCCAGCATTTT
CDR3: CASSHGDRANHQPQHF

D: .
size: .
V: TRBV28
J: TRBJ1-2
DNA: TGTGCCAGCAGTTTGACAACGATATATGGCTACACCTTC
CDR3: CASSLTTIYGYTF

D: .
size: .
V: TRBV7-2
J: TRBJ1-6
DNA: TGTGCCAGCAGCTTAGTCCTAAATTCACCCCTCCACTTT
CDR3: CASSLVLNSPLHF

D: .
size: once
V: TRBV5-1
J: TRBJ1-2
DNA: TGCGCCAGCAGGGGTGGACAGTCCTATGGCTACACCTTC
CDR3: CASRGGQSYGYTF

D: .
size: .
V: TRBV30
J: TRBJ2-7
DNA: TGTGCCTGGAGTGTAAGCCGCGAGCAGTACTTC
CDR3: CAWSVSREQYF

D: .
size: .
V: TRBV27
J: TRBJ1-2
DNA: TGTGCCAGCAGTCCACGCGCGGGCAGTGGCTACACCTTC
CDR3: CASSPRAGSGYTF

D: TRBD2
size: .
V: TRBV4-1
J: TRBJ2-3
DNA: TGCGCCAGCAGCCCTCGGACTAGCGGGAGCACAGATACGCAGTATTTT
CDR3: CASSPRTSGSTDTQYF

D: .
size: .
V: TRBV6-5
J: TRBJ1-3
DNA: TGTGCCAGCAGCCCTGCTGACAGGACGAGAAACACCATATATTTT
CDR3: CASSPADRTRNTIYF

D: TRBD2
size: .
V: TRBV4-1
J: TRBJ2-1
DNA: TGCGCCAGCAGCCAAGCTCTGACTAGCGGGAGGTTAGCCTACAATGAGCAGTTCTTC
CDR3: CASSQALTSGRLAYNEQFF

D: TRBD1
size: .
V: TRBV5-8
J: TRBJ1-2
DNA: TGTGCCAGCATCGGGGACCGGACAGGTTCGTCCTACTATGGCTACACCTTC
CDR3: CASIGDRTGSSYYGYTF

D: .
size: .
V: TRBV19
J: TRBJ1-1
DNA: TGTGCCAGTAGTTCGGGGGGCGCGTTAGGCACTGAAGCTTTCTTT
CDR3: CASSSGGALGTEAFF

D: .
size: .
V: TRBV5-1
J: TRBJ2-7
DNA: TGCGCCAGCAGCTTGGACGCCTACGAGCAGTACTTC
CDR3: CASSLDAYEQYF

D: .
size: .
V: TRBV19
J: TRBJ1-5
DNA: TGTGCCAGTAATTGGGACACCGGGAGGAACCGGCCCCAGCATTTT
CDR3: CASNWDTGRNRPQHF

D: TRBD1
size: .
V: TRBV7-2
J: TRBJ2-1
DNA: TGTGCCACATTGGGCGACAGGGGGCGATACAATGAGCAGTTCTTC
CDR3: CATLGDRGRYNEQFF

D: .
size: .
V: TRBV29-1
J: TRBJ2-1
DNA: TGCAGCGCGGCAGGGCCCTACAATGAGCAGTTCTTC
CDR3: CSAAGPYNEQFF

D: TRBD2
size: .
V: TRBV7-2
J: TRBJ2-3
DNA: TGTGCCAGCAGCTTAGAACCGGGACTAGCGGGGGTAAATACGCAGTATTTT
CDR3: CASSLEPGLAGVNTQYF

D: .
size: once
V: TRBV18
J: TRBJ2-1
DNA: TGTGCCAGCTCACCGGCCGTGAGCTCCTACAATGAGCAGTTCTTC
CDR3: CASSPAVSSYNEQFF

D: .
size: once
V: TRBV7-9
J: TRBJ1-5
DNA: TGTGCCAGCAGCTTACAGGATCAGCCCCAGCATTTT
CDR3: CASSLQDQPQHF

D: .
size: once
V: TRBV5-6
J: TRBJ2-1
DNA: TGTGCCAGCAGGCTCGCTAGCAATGAGCAGTTCTTC
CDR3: CASRLASNEQFF

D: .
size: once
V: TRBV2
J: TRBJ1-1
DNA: TGTGCCAGCGGCCCCTATCTACCGCCGAACACTGAAGCTTTCTTT
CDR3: CASGPYLPPNTEAFF

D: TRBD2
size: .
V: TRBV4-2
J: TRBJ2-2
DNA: TGTGCCAGCAGCCAAGTCACTAGCGGGAGGGCGGTGGATGTTCTTACCGGGGAGCTGTTTTTT
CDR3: CASSQVTSGRAVDVLTGELFF

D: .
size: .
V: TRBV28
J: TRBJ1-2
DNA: TGTGCCAGCAGTTTAAAGGGCTATGGCTACACCTTC
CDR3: CASSLKGYGYTF

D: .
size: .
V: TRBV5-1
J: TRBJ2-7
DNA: TGCGCCAGCAGGAAGGACAGCTACGAGCAGTACTTC
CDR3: CASRKDSYEQYF

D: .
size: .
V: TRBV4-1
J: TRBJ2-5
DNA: TGCGCCAGCAGCCAAGTAGAGGGCAGGGGAGGGGGCGTTTTTGGGGAGACCCAGTACTTC
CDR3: CASSQVEGRGGGVFGETQYF